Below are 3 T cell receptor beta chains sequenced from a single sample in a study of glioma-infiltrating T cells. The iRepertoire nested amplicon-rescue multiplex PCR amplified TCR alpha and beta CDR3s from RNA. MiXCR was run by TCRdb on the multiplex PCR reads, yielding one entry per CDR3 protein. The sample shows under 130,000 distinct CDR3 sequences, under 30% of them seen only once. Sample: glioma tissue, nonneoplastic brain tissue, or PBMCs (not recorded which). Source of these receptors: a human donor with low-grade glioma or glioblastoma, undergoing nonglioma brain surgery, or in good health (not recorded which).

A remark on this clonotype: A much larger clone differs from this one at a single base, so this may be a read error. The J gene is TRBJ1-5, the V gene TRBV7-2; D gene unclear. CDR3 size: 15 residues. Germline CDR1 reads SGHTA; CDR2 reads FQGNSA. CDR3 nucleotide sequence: TGTGCCGGCAGCTCTTTGTTGGCGGAGGTGAGGCCCCAGCATTTT. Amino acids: CAGSSLLAEVRPQHF. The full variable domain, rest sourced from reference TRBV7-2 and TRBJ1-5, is GAGVSQSPSNKVTEKGKDVELRCDPISGHTALYWYRQSLGQGLEFLIYFQGNSAPDKSGLPSDRFSAERTGGSVSTLTIQRTQQEDSAVYLCAGSSLLAEVRPQHFGDGTRLSIL.

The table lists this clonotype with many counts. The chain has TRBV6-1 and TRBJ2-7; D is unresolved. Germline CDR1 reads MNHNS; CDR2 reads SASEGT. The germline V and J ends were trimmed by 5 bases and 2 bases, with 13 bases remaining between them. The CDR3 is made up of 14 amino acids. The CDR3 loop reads CASSSRQEPYEQYF. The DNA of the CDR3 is TGTGCCAGCAGTTCAAGACAAGAACCCTACGAGCAGTACTTC.

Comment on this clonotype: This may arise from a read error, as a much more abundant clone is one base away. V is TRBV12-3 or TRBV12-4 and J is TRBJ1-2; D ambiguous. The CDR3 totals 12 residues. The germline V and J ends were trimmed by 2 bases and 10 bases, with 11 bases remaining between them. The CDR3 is CASSLRLGVYTF. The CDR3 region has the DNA TGTGCCAGCAGTTTACGCTTGGGAGTCTACACCTTC.